The clone carrying this T cell receptor beta chain occurred a few times. The method was immunoSEQ multiplex PCR; TCRdb's version includes in-frame clones alone and lacks a portion of them. The sample has approximately 81,000 clones, 91% seen once; the top ten hold more than 1.5%. Related graft donors supplied nonmyeloablative bone marrow transplants, and mixed chimerism was transient. The V gene lost 6 bases and the J gene lost 1 base, with 10 bases spanning the gap. Germline V lookup: CDR1 SNHLY, CDR2 FYNNEI. The CDR3 is made up of 14 amino acids. The data were taken from a study of Tregs in tolerant kidney transplant recipients.

This clonotype was obtained from a human patient who received a combined kidney and bone marrow transplant. Some T cells may possibly be graft donor cells. This chain links TRBV2 with TRBJ1-3; perhaps TRBD1 as D (6 bases). Material: CD4+ T cells from blood (PBMCs), obtained 24 months after the transplant. Written as DNA, the CDR3 is TGTGCCAGCAGGGAGACAGGTTCTGGAAACACCATATATTTT. Encoded protein: CASRETGSGNTIYF.